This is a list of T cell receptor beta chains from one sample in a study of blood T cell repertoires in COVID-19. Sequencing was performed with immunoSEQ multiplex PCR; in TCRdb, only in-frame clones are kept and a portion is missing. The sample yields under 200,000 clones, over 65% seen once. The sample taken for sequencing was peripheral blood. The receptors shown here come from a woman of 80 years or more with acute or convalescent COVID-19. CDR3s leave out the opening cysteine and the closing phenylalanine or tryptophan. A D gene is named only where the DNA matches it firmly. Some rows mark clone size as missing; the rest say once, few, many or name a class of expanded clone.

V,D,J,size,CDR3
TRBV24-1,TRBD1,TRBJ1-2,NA,ATRDRNYGYT
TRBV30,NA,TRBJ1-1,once,AWYDRMNTEAF
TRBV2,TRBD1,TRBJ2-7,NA,ASSANGQGYEQY
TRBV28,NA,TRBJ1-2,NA,ASSFWREGGLSPLSYT
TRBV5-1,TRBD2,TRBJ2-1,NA,ASSWTGTSGYNEQF
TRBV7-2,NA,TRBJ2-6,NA,ASSKYRVGANVLT
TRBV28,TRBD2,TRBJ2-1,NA,ASSHYPGTSGKEEQF
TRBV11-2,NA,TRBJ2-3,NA,ASSLTDYTDTQY
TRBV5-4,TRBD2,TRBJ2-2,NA,ASSPGRPGGTGELF
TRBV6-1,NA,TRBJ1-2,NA,ASSEEGRGRGYT
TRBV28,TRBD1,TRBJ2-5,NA,ASSSTIPQTGIVETQY
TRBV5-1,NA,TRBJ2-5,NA,ASSGTGFAVETQY
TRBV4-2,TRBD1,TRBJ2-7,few,ASSQRDRGYEQY
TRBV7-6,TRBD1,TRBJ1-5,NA,ASSLGDRASSNQPQH
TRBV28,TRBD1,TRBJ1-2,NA,ASSGTAPIYGYT
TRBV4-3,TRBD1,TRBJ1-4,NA,ASSQEGARTSEKLF
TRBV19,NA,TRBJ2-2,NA,ASSIIPRVPGELF
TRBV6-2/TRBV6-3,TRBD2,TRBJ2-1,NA,ASSPTHRGLAAYNEQF
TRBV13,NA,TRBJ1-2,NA,ASSLGRGYGYT
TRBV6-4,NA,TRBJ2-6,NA,ASSVAGITGANVLT
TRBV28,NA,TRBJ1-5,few,ASSSGHGNQPQH
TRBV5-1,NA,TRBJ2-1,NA,ASSLARTSHEQF
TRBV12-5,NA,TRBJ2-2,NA,ASGNGGRYTGELF
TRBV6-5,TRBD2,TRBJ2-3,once,ASRREGKNTQY
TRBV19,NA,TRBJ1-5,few,ASSIPGSLGLPQH
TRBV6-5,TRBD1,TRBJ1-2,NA,ASSLGRGLGYT
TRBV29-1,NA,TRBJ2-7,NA,SVETASYEQY
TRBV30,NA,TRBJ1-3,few,AWTPGTGNTIY
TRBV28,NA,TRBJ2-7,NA,ASSSETGRGQY
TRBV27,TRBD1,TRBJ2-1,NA,ASSTQGARNEQF
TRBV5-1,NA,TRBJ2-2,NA,ASSLAGQNTGELF
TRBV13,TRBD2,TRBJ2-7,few,ASSFGAGAFGYEQY
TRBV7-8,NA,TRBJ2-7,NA,ASSLRLYEQY
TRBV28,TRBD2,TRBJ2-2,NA,ASSNQREWAGELF
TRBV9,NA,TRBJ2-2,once,ASSVSGYGELF
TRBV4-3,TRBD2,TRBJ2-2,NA,ASSQEAPSGSFGGELF
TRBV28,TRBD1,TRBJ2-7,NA,ASSSNWGLGDREARTYEQY